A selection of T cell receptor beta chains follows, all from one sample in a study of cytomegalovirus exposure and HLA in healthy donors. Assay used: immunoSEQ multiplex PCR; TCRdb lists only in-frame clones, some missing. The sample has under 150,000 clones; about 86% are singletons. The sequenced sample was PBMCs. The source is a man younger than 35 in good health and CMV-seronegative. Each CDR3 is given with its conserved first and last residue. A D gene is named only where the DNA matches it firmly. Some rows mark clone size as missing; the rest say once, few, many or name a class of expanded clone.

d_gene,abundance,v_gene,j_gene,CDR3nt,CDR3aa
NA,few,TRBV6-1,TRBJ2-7,TGTGCCAGCAGTGAAGAAGCTAGGTACGAGCAGTACTTC,CASSEEARYEQYF
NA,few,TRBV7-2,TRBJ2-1,TGTGCCAGCAGCCCAGTCAATGAGCAGTTCTTC,CASSPVNEQFF
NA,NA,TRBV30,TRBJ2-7,TGTGCCTGGAGCAGGGGTCCGCCTTCCTACGAGCAGTACTTC,CAWSRGPPSYEQYF
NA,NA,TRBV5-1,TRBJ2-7,TGCGCCAGCAGCTTAGTAAGGGGCTACGAGCAGTACTTC,CASSLVRGYEQYF
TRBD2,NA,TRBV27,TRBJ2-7,TGTGCCAGCAGTTCGCGGGGGGGCCGAAACGAGCAGTACTTC,CASSSRGGRNEQYF
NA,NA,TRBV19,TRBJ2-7,TGTGCCAGTAGTCAGCTACCGGGACAAGGTACCCCCTACGAGCAGTACTTC,CASSQLPGQGTPYEQYF
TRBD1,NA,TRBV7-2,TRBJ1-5,TGTGCCAGCAGCTTAGACAGGGGGGTTCCGCCCCAGCATTTT,CASSLDRGVPPQHF
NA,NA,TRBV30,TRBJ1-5,TGTGCCTGGAGTGTACAAGTTTCTCAGCCCCAGCATTTT,CAWSVQVSQPQHF
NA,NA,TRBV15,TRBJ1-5,TGTGCCACCAGCCGACTGATTAATCAGCCCCAGCATTTT,CATSRLINQPQHF
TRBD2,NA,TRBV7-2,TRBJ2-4,TGTGCCAGCAGCCCAAACGGGGGGGTTGGAAACATTCAGTACTTC,CASSPNGGVGNIQYF
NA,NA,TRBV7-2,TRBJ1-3,TGTGCCAGCAGCTTAGCACCCCCGGGTCCTACCTTCTCTGGAAACACCATATATTTT,CASSLAPPGPTFSGNTIYF
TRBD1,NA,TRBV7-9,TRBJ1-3,TGTGCCAGCAGCCAAGGGACAGGGGGAAACACCATATATTTT,CASSQGTGGNTIYF
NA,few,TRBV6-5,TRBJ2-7,TGTGCCAGCAGGGCCTCCTACGAGCAGTACTTC,CASRASYEQYF
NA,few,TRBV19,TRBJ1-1,TGTGCCAGTACCGGGACTTACCGGGAAGCTTTCTTT,CASTGTYREAFF
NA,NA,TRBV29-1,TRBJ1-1,TGCAGCGTTGACCCTATGAACACTGAAGCTTTCTTT,CSVDPMNTEAFF
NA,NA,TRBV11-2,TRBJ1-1,TGTGCCAGCAGCTTTCCTGGGCCTGAAGCTTTCTTT,CASSFPGPEAFF
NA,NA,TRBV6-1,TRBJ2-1,TGTGCCCTTGCGGCCGGGACACGGAATGAGCAGTTCTTC,CALAAGTRNEQFF
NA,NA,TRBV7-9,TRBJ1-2,TGTGCCAGCAGTCAACCACTCGACAGGAACTATGGCTACACCTTC,CASSQPLDRNYGYTF
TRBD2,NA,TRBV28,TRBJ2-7,TGTGCCAGCAGTTTATTGGAAGCGGGGGGTTGGTACGAGCAGTACTTC,CASSLLEAGGWYEQYF
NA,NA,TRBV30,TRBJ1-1,TGTGCCTACACAGGGAACACTGAAGCTTTCTTT,CAYTGNTEAFF
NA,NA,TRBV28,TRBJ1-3,TGTGCCAGCAGTTCCTATGAGTTGTCTGGAAACACCATATATTTT,CASSSYELSGNTIYF
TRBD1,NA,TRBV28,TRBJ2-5,TGTGCCAGCAGTCCTGCCCCACCCTCGGACAGGGAAAAAGAGACCCAGTACTTC,CASSPAPPSDREKETQYF
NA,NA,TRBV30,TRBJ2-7,TGTGCCTGGCGCTCGCAGGGTTTCTACGAGCAGTACTTC,CAWRSQGFYEQYF
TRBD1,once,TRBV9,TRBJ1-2,TGTGCCAGCAGCGTAACCCCTGGGACAGGGGGCAGATCTAGAGCTAACTATGGCTACACCTTC,CASSVTPGTGGRSRANYGYTF
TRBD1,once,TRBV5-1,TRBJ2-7,TGCGCCAGCAGCGCCGGGACAGGAACCTACGAGCAGTACTTC,CASSAGTGTYEQYF
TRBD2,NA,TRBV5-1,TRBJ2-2,TGCGCCAGCACCAAGATAAGGACTAGCGAGAACACCGGGGAGCTGTTTTTT,CASTKIRTSENTGELFF
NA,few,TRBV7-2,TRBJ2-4,TGTGCCAGCAGCTACGGGGTCGAAGACCCGGTGACCAAAAACATTCAGTACTTC,CASSYGVEDPVTKNIQYF